Below are 20 T cell receptor beta chains sequenced from a single sample in a study of PD-1 blockade in classical Hodgkin lymphoma. The method was immunoSEQ multiplex PCR; TCRdb's version includes in-frame clones alone and lacks a portion of them. The sample holds tens of thousands of clones; roughly nine tenths are singletons and the top ten take under 3%. Time point noted: cycle 4 day 1 (C4D1), after 6 weeks of nivolumab. After autologous stem cell transplantation all patients relapsed, and prior brentuximab vedotin exposure differed between cohorts. This sample comprised peripheral blood mononuclear cells (PBMCs), obtained before the fourth cycle of nivolumab. The receptors originated from a human donor with classical Hodgkin lymphoma.

The V call is TRBV7-6, the J call TRBJ2-2; the D is unclear. CDR3 length equals 15 residues. Between the trimmed V and J ends, which lost 5 bases and 1 base, there was a span of 11 bases. CDR1 and CDR2 from the germline V gene are SGHVS and FNYEAQ. CDR3: CASSPSRVNTGELFF. The CDR3 DNA reads TGTGCCAGCAGCCCCTCCCGGGTGAACACCGGGGAGCTGTTTTTT.

This clone came up once. The chain employs TRBV9 and TRBJ1-5; D may be TRBD1 (5 bases). Germline V gives CDR1 SGDLS, CDR2 YYNGEE. CDR3 length: 13 residues. Trimming cost V 2 bases and J 7 bases, with 10 bases left between them. CDR3 nucleotides: TGTGCCAGCAGCGTTCGGGGGGGGCAGCCCCAGCATTTT. Its protein is CASSVRGGQPQHF.

The chain employs TRBV7-8 and TRBJ1-6; no firm D call. V lost 5 bases and J 10 bases, leaving 12 bases between the germline ends. Germline CDR1 is SGHVS and CDR2 is FQNEAQ. This CDR3 region has 13 residues. CDR3 in amino acids: CASSPPSPSPLHF. The CDR3 bases are TGTGCCAGCAGCCCCCCCTCACCCTCACCCCTCCACTTT. Supplemented by reference TRBV7-8 and TRBJ1-6, the full variable domain reads GAGVSQSPRYKVAKRGQDVALRCDPISGHVSLFWYQQALGQGPEFLTYFQNEAQLDKSGLPSDRFFAERPEGSVSTLKIQRTQQEDSAVYLCASSPPSPSPLHFGNGTRLTVT.

The chain recombines TRBV7-7 with TRBJ1-5; 8 bases match TRBD1. This CDR3 comprises 13 residues. Germline V gives CDR1 SSHAT, CDR2 FNYEAQ (reference sequence). After removal of 5 bases from V and 5 bases from J, the junction contained 2 bases not matched to a gene. The CDR3 loop is CASSPDRDQPQHF. The CDR3 DNA reads as TGTGCCAGCAGCCCGGACAGGGATCAGCCCCAGCATTTT.

The gene calls are TRBV19 and TRBJ2-3, with D possibly being TRBD2 (6 bases). V lost 1 base to trimming and J lost 2 bases, with 10 bases between them. CDR1 LNHDA and CDR2 SQIVND come from the germline V gene (reference sequence). The CDR3 has 15 amino acids. CDR3 nucleotides: TGTGCCAGTAGTATAGCCGGCGGGACCACAGATACGCAGTATTTT. It translates to CASSIAGGTTDTQYF. The whole variable domain, remainder taken from reference TRBV19 and TRBJ2-3, is DGGITQSPKYLFRKEGQNVTLSCEQNLNHDAMYWYRQDPGQGLRLIYYSQIVNDFQKGDIAEGYSVSREKKESFPLTVTSAQKNPTAFYLCASSIAGGTTDTQYFGPGTRLTVL.

The V gene is TRBV18, the J gene TRBJ1-6; D possibly corresponds to TRBD1 (5 bases). The CDR3 spans 15 residues. Germline assignment: CDR1 KGHSH and CDR2 LQKENI. Trimming cost V 6 bases and J 6 bases, with 15 bases left between them. This CDR3 reads CASSSTVGVNSPLHF. CDR3 coding DNA: TGTGCCAGCTCGTCGACGGTGGGGGTTAATTCACCCCTCCACTTT. Full variable domain (outside the CDR3, taken from reference TRBV18 and TRBJ1-6): NAGVMQNPRHLVRRRGQEARLRCSPMKGHSHVYWYRQLPEEGLKFMVYLQKENIIDESGMPKERFSAEFPKEGPSILRIQQVVRGDSAAYFCASSSTVGVNSPLHFGNGTRLTVT.

The V call is TRBV10-3, the J call TRBJ2-2; D is undetermined. V was cut by 6 bases and J by 5 bases, with 4 bases left in between. This CDR3 region has 11 residues. In germline, CDR1 is ENHRY, CDR2 SYGVKD. The CDR3 coding sequence is TGTGCCATCAGCCAAACCGGGGAGCTGTTTTTT. This codes for CAISQTGELFF.

This clone was counted a single time. This chain links TRBV5-6 with TRBJ2-2; D possibly matches TRBD1 or TRBD2 (5 bases each). V shed 1 base and J shed 7 bases, with 8 bases lying between them. CDR1 is SGHDT, CDR2 YYEEEE, per germline. This CDR3 is 13 amino acids long. CDR3 nucleotide sequence: TGTGCCAGCAGCTTGTGGGGGTACGGGGAGCTGTTTTTT. Protein product: CASSLWGYGELFF.

V gene TRBV15 combines with J gene TRBJ2-3, with unresolved D. This CDR3 is 13 amino acids long. Germline CDR1 is LNHNV and CDR2 is YYDKDF (reference sequence). V shed 0 bases and J shed 1 base, with 2 bases lying between them. The CDR3 reads CATSRDGTDTQYF. CDR3 DNA sequence: TGTGCCACCAGCAGAGATGGCACAGATACGCAGTATTTT.

This clone was observed a few times. This chain joins TRBV19 and TRBJ1-5; a possible D gene is TRBD1 (5 bases). This CDR3 is built from 15 residues. Trimming removed 10 bases at V and 0 bases at J, with 16 bases between. Germline-derived CDR1 and CDR2 are LNHDA and SQIVND (reference sequence). The CDR3: CATRELGGSNQPQHF. The CDR3 DNA follows: TGTGCCACCCGAGAGCTGGGGGGTAGCAATCAGCCCCAGCATTTT.

The rearrangement links TRBV30 to TRBJ2-6; D call uncertain. The CDR3 loop spans 13 amino acids. The ends were cut back, 4 bases at V and 2 bases at J, with 6 bases in the middle. CDR1 GTSNPN and CDR2 SVGIG come from the germline V gene (reference sequence). The chain's CDR3 is CAWIMPGANVLTF. The CDR3, as DNA: TGTGCCTGGATTATGCCTGGGGCCAACGTCCTGACTTTC.

Points on this clone: Germline is not matched at one junction end, which may reflect a read error. CDR3 protein: CSVEAIGADTQYF. The DNA of the CDR3 is TGCAGCGTCGAAGCGATAGGGGCAGATACGCAGTATTTT. The rearrangement joins TRBV29-1 to TRBJ2-3; tentative D call: TRBD1 (5 bases). Germline assignment: CDR1 SQVTM and CDR2 ANQGSEA. This CDR3 spans 13 amino acids.

The chain uses TRBV19 and TRBJ1-6, with D tentatively TRBD1 (5 bases). The germline V gene encodes CDR1 LNHDA and CDR2 SQIVND (reference sequence). Trimming removed 3 bases at V and 6 bases at J, with 9 bases between. The CDR3 extends over 14 amino acids. Here the CDR3 reads CASSIGGTNSPLHF. The CDR3 region has the DNA TGTGCCAGTAGTATTGGTGGGACTAATTCACCCCTCCACTTT.

The chain combines TRBV4-2 with TRBJ2-2, with 7 bases fitting TRBD1. Germline V gene sequence: CDR1 LGHNA, CDR2 YNFKEQ. V shed 1 base and J 6 bases; nucleotides not matched to a gene: 8. The CDR3 loop spans 16 amino acids. The CDR3 bases are TGTGCCAGCAGCCAAGGTGTCCCAGACAGGGCCGGGGAGCTGTTTTTT. Its protein product is CASSQGVPDRAGELFF.

The V gene is TRBV11-2, the J gene TRBJ2-2; D is perhaps TRBD2 (5 bases). Germline CDR1 and CDR2: SGHAT and FQNNGV. The length of the CDR3 is 14 residues. V was clipped by 3 bases and J by 3 bases, with 8 bases between them. The CDR3 region is CASSLYGDTGELFF. DNA of the CDR3: TGTGCCAGCAGCTTGTACGGGGACACCGGGGAGCTGTTTTTT.

The rearrangement links TRBV6-6 to TRBJ2-1, with D uncertain. Deletions cut 4 bases from V and 1 base from J, with 5 bases between. Germline V CDR1 and CDR2: MNHNY, SVGAGI (reference sequence). This CDR3 contains 13 residues. The CDR3 bases are TGTGCCAGCAGTTCTGGGTCCTACAATGAGCAGTTCTTC. This codes for CASSSGSYNEQFF.

The chain uses TRBV7-8 and TRBJ1-1, with 9 bases that match TRBD1. V shed 5 bases and J 8 bases; nucleotides not matched to a gene: 9. This CDR3 spans 14 amino acids. Germline V gene lookup returns CDR1 SGHVS and CDR2 FQNEAQ. The CDR3 DNA follows: TGTGCCAGCAGCAAGTGGACAGGGGCCTACGAAGCTTTCTTT. It is translated as CASSKWTGAYEAFF.

In its sample, this clone was seen a few times. V usage is TRBV9 and J usage is TRBJ2-7; TRBD1 matches at 9 bases. Germline-derived CDR1 and CDR2 are SGDLS and YYNGEE. V trimming: 4 bases; J trimming: 2 bases; junction bases outside the gene matches: 4. The CDR3 extends over 14 amino acids. The CDR3 nucleotides are TGTGCCAGCAGCTCAACAGGGGGCCCCTACGAGCAGTACTTC. As protein: CASSSTGGPYEQYF.

This chain joins TRBV18 and TRBJ2-5; D not certain. The V end lost 3 bases, the J end lost 10 bases, and 9 bases lay between the germline ends. Germline V gene lookup returns CDR1 KGHSH and CDR2 LQKENI. The CDR3 consists of 11 residues. The CDR3 loop is CASSPDIFQYF. In nucleotides, the CDR3 is TGTGCCAGCTCACCTGACATTTTCCAGTACTTC.

The gene calls are TRBV4-3 and TRBJ2-3; maybe TRBD2 (5 bases). V was cut by 2 bases and J by 4 bases, with 7 bases left in between. This CDR3 spans 13 amino acids. Germline V gene data show CDR1 as LGHNA and CDR2 as YSLEER. The CDR3 bases are TGCGCCAGCAGCCAAAACGGGGCAGATACGCAGTATTTT. Residues: CASSQNGADTQYF.